This T cell receptor beta chain was obtained from a study of T cells in localized non-small cell lung cancer. Findings and caveats of the study: Without multi-region sequencing, intratumor heterogeneity could not be excluded. Blood T cell density predicted longer survival; adjacent-lung clonality, shorter. The greatest T cell clonality was found in uninvolved adjacent lung (higher than in tumor). The appearance of a median 57 of the top 100 tumor clones was seen in adjacent lung.

On this clone itself: Its antigen is as yet unknown.

Trimming removed 5 bases from V and 2 bases from J; junction bases left unmatched: 5. This CDR3 is 15 amino acids long. Germline CDR1 and CDR2: SGHNT and YENEEA. The protocol was immunoSEQ multiplex PCR, while the TCRdb copy is restricted to in-frame clones and leaves out a portion. The table has roughly 38,000 clones, roughly 90% seen once; the top ten hold about 5%. The V call is TRBV11-3, the J call TRBJ2-3, with 9 bases matching TRBD1. The sequencing used peripheral blood mononuclear cells, collected before any cancer treatment. This receptor was taken from a male donor at least 60 years old with stage II lung adenocarcinoma. CDR3 in DNA: TGTGCCAGCAGCCCCGGGACAGGGAACACAGATACGCAGTATTTT. This sequence encodes CASSPGTGNTDTQYF.